The 21 T cell receptor beta chains given below trace back to one sample, sequenced in a study of cytomegalovirus exposure and HLA in healthy donors. Assay used: immunoSEQ multiplex PCR; TCRdb lists only in-frame clones, some missing. Seen here are 200,000 or so clones, more than 80% observed once, and the top ten hold roughly 7%. Sequencing input: PBMCs. These receptors all come from a man between 18 and 29 years old in good health and CMV-seropositive.

J is TRBJ2-3 and V is TRBV9; 7 bases line up with TRBD2. Germline values: CDR1 SGDLS, CDR2 YYNGEE. This CDR3 has 16 amino acids. J was trimmed by 2 bases and V by 0 bases; bases with no gene match: 6. CDR3 amino acids: CASSVELAANTDTQYF. The CDR3 DNA sequence: TGTGCCAGCAGCGTAGAGCTAGCGGCTAACACAGATACGCAGTATTTT.

This chain uses TRBV7-3 with TRBJ2-7, with D perhaps matching TRBD2 (6 bases). The CDR3 consists of 13 residues. Germline CDR1 reads SGHTA; CDR2 reads FQGTGA. The V end was cut by 2 bases, the J end by 6 bases, with 11 bases between. CDR3 bases: TGTGCCAGCAGCTTAGGCGGGAAAGGCGAGCAGTACTTC. Its translation is CASSLGGKGEQYF.

The chain uses TRBV29-1 and TRBJ2-1; 7 bases are a match to TRBD2. CDR1 SQVTM and CDR2 ANQGSEA come from the germline V gene. The J segment lost 3 bases and the V segment lost 7 bases, leaving 12 bases of the junction unmatched. The CDR3 covers 15 residues. The CDR3 loop is CSAASGTGDYNEQFF. CDR3 in DNA: TGCAGCGCCGCAAGCGGGACGGGGGACTACAATGAGCAGTTCTTC.

This clone was observed a few times. The chain combines TRBV27 with TRBJ1-1; tentatively, D is TRBD1 (5 bases). CDR3 size: 13 residues. The germline V and J ends were trimmed by 5 bases and 1 base, with 8 bases remaining between them. Germline assignment: CDR1 MNHEY and CDR2 SMNVEV (reference sequence). The CDR3 DNA reads as TGTGCCAGCAGTCTAACAGGGAACACTGAAGCTTTCTTT. Its protein is CASSLTGNTEAFF.

The rearrangement uses TRBV6-1 and TRBJ1-3; D may be TRBD1 (5 bases). The CDR3 spans 13 residues. The germline V gene encodes CDR1 MNHNS and CDR2 SASEGT. V was cut by 8 bases and J by 0 bases, with 8 bases left in between. In DNA, the CDR3 is TGTGCCAGCGGAGGGGTCTCTGGAAACACCATATATTTT. This gives the protein CASGGVSGNTIYF.

The rearrangement joins TRBV9 to TRBJ2-1; perhaps TRBD1 as D (7 bases). Germline loops: CDR1 SGDLS, CDR2 YYNGEE. V was pared by 2 bases and J by 4 bases, with 13 bases between. This CDR3 region has 15 residues. DNA for the CDR3: TGTGCCAGCAGCGTTGAGACAGGGAGGTACAATGAGCAGTTCTTC. It translates to CASSVETGRYNEQFF.

This rearrangement joins TRBV6-5 to TRBJ1-1; D not resolved. The CDR3 runs 14 residues. V was clipped by 0 bases and J by 1 base, with 6 bases between them. Germline V lookup: CDR1 MNHEY, CDR2 SVGAGI. In nucleotides, the CDR3 is TGTGCCAGCAGTTACTCTTTTAGGAACACTGAAGCTTTCTTT. This gives the protein CASSYSFRNTEAFF.

This clone turned up a few times. This chain joins TRBV7-9 and TRBJ2-1; a possible D gene is TRBD2 (6 bases). Germline CDR1 reads SEHNR; CDR2 reads FQNEAQ (reference sequence). The CDR3 covers 15 residues. V dropped 1 base and J dropped 4 bases, with 11 bases sitting between them. The CDR3 region is CASSLDGSWYNEQFF. The CDR3 DNA reads as TGTGCCAGCAGCTTAGACGGGAGTTGGTACAATGAGCAGTTCTTC.

The rearrangement links TRBV29-1 to TRBJ1-1; D not resolved. The CDR3 spans 14 residues. The germline V and J ends were trimmed by 6 bases and 3 bases, with 17 bases remaining between them. The germline gives CDR1 SQVTM, CDR2 ANQGSEA. The CDR3 loop reads CSVARRRRDTEAFF. The DNA for the CDR3 is TGCAGCGTGGCACGGCGGAGGAGGGACACTGAAGCTTTCTTT. Filled out from reference TRBV29-1 and TRBJ1-1, the complete variable domain reads SAVISQKPSRDICQRGTSLTIQCQVDSQVTMMFWYRQQPGQSLTLIATANQGSEATYESGFVIDKFPISRPNLTFSTLTVSNMSPEDSSIYLCSVARRRRDTEAFFGQGTRLTVV.

The chain recombines TRBV6-5 with TRBJ2-1; 11 nucleotides agree with TRBD2. This CDR3 contains 16 residues. Per germline, CDR1 MNHEY and CDR2 SVGAGI. V lost 2 bases to trimming and J lost 7 bases; unmatched junction nucleotides: 7. CDR3 in amino acids: CASSYQLAGERNEQFF. In nucleotides, the CDR3 is TGTGCCAGCAGTTACCAACTAGCGGGAGAGCGTAATGAGCAGTTCTTC.

The genes are TRBV5-4 and TRBJ1-4; tentatively, D is TRBD1 (6 bases). Trimming cost V 0 bases and J 7 bases, with 13 bases left between them. CDR1 and CDR2 from the germline V gene are SGHNT and YYREEE (reference sequence). The CDR3 length is 15 residues. For the CDR3, the DNA is TGTGCCAGCAGCTTGGGCGTCGGGGGGCGTGAAAAACTGTTTTTT. It specifies CASSLGVGGREKLFF.

V gene TRBV29-1 combines with J gene TRBJ2-1; D perhaps matches TRBD2 (6 bases). This CDR3 contains 13 residues. From germline, CDR1 is SQVTM and CDR2 ANQGSEA. With 3 bases removed from V and 8 bases from J, the gap between germline ends came to 14 bases. The CDR3 nucleotides read TGCAGCGTTGAGTCGCCGTGGGAGGATGAGCAGTTCTTC. Encoded protein: CSVESPWEDEQFF.

For this clone: The sample carries other DNA sequences with the same CDR3. This chain connects TRBV6-1 to TRBJ2-7, with a weak D call TRBD2 (6 bases). The CDR3 is 13 residues long. The germline V and J ends were trimmed by 6 bases and 3 bases, with 12 bases remaining between them. CDR1 and CDR2 (germline): MNHNS, SASEGT. The CDR3 reads CASRESGLYEQYF. Written as DNA, the CDR3 is TGTGCCAGCAGGGAGTCGGGACTCTACGAGCAGTACTTC.

This chain joins TRBV25-1 and TRBJ1-1; 7 bases are a match to TRBD1. Germline V CDR1 and CDR2: MGHDK, SYGVNS. After removal of 3 bases from V and 4 bases from J, the junction contained 8 bases not matched to a gene. This CDR3 has 15 residues. The CDR3 loop reads CASSETRGAGTEAFF. CDR3 DNA sequence: TGTGCCAGCAGTGAGACCAGGGGGGCAGGCACTGAAGCTTTCTTT.

The rearrangement links TRBV7-9 to TRBJ2-3; the D gene is possibly TRBD1 (5 bases). V was cut by 6 bases and J by 4 bases, with 11 bases left in between. The germline V gene has CDR1 SEHNR and CDR2 FQNEAQ (reference sequence). This CDR3 has 13 amino acids. In DNA, the CDR3 is TGTGCCAGCAGTCCGAAGGGGCCAGATACGCAGTATTTT. Translated: CASSPKGPDTQYF.

CDR3 residues: CASSPPGTGPQPQHF. The CDR3 DNA sequence: TGTGCCAGCAGCCCCCCCGGGACAGGGCCTCAGCCCCAGCATTTT. The chain combines TRBV27 with TRBJ1-5; 9 nucleotides agree with TRBD1. The CDR3 is 15 residues long. V shed 6 bases and J 6 bases; nucleotides not matched to a gene: 9. Germline values: CDR1 MNHEY, CDR2 SMNVEV (reference sequence).

The chain is built from TRBV5-1 and TRBJ2-1, with TRBD2 identical over 13 bases. V trimming: 4 bases; J trimming: 7 bases; junction bases outside the gene matches: 11. CDR3 length: 17 residues. Germline assignment: CDR1 SGHRS and CDR2 YFSETQ. The CDR3, as DNA: TGCGCCAGCAGCCCGGGACTAGCGGGAAGGTTGGTAAATGAGCAGTTCTTC. Its protein product is CASSPGLAGRLVNEQFF.

J is TRBJ1-1 and V is TRBV2, with TRBD1 identical over 9 bases. The CDR3 length is 14 residues. V gave up 6 bases and J gave up 8 bases; unmatched junction bases: 10. Per germline, CDR1 SNHLY and CDR2 FYNNEI. The CDR3 DNA follows: TGTGCCAGCAGGGAAACCGGGACAGGGCAGGAAGCTTTCTTT. Amino acids: CASRETGTGQEAFF.

The rearrangement links TRBV4-2 to TRBJ1-1; D is perhaps TRBD1 (5 bases). V was pared by 2 bases and J by 1 base, with 8 bases between. CDR3 length equals 14 residues. Germline CDR1 reads LGHNA; CDR2 reads YNFKEQ. The CDR3 is CASSQIQGNTEAFF. The DNA for the CDR3 is TGTGCCAGCAGCCAAATCCAGGGGAACACTGAAGCTTTCTTT.

This chain joins TRBV19 and TRBJ1-5, with D maybe TRBD1 (6 bases). Germline V gives CDR1 LNHDA, CDR2 SQIVND (reference sequence). The CDR3 is 15 residues long. V was shortened by 6 bases and J by 7 bases, with 19 bases between the two germline ends. In nucleotides, the CDR3 is TGTGCCAGTAGCGCGCCGGTGGGGGACATCCAGCCCCAGCATTTT. Its protein is CASSAPVGDIQPQHF. Full variable domain (missing parts from reference TRBV19 and TRBJ1-5): DGGITQSPKYLFRKEGQNVTLSCEQNLNHDAMYWYRQDPGQGLRLIYYSQIVNDFQKGDIAEGYSVSREKKESFPLTVTSAQKNPTAFYLCASSAPVGDIQPQHFGDGTRLSIL.

The V gene is TRBV7-7, the J gene TRBJ2-7; D may be TRBD2 (6 bases). Germline CDR1 and CDR2: SSHAT and FNYEAQ (reference sequence). V was cut by 4 bases and J by 2 bases, with 12 bases left in between. The CDR3 consists of 14 residues. CDR3 region: CASSSQEGAYEQYF. The CDR3 DNA reads TGTGCCAGCAGCTCCCAGGAGGGCGCCTACGAGCAGTACTTC.